This note documents a single T cell receptor (beta chain) sequence. Its antigen is as yet unknown. At one boundary the junction diverges from the germline segment, which might be a read error. This record comes from a study of cytotoxic CD8 clonotypes in ibrutinib-treated CLL. Background on the study: Enrolment comprised about 10 relapsed/refractory and some 15 treatment-naive patients; under 18 were IGHV unmutated. Findings of the study overall: Relative to age-matched healthy donors, clonality at baseline was higher, and it tracked circulating CD8+ T-cell counts.

Clones were read by immunoSEQ multiplex PCR, and TCRdb kept only the in-frame ones, dropping some. The table has 140,000 to 150,000 clones, about 76% seen once. The germline gives CDR1 SGHRS, CDR2 YFSETQ. The CDR3 runs 15 residues. The chain employs TRBV5-1 and TRBJ2-6; 7 bases map to TRBD2. Sample: PBMCs, taken after 24 months of ibrutinib treatment. The clonotype was recovered from a human donor with chronic lymphocytic leukemia. CDR3 sequence: CASGRAPEGVNVLTF. The DNA of the CDR3 is TGCGCCAGCGGGAGGGCCCCCGAAGGGGTCAACGTCCTGACTTTC.